Presented here are 14 T cell receptor beta chains from one specimen sequenced in a study of blood T cell repertoires in COVID-19. The protocol was immunoSEQ multiplex PCR, while the TCRdb copy is restricted to in-frame clones and leaves out a portion. In the table there are approximately 65,000 clones, over 75% of which are singletons. The source material was peripheral blood. The receptors derive from a young woman with acute or convalescent COVID-19.

This rearrangement joins TRBV6-6 to TRBJ1-1; 8 nucleotides line up with TRBD1. The CDR3 is 15 amino acids. The junction had 13 bases not matched to a gene; V was cut back by 11 bases and J by 2 bases. Germline V gene data show CDR1 as MNHNY and CDR2 as SVGAGI (reference sequence). CDR3 sequence (DNA): TGTGCCCACCACGTCGGACAGGGAAGAAACACTGAAGCTTTCTTT. Amino acid sequence: CAHHVGQGRNTEAFF.

The gene calls are TRBV27 and TRBJ1-4; TRBD1 is a possible D gene (6 bases). Trimming pared 5 bases from V and 8 bases from J, leaving 27 bases between. Per germline, CDR1 MNHEY and CDR2 SMNVEV (reference sequence). This CDR3 comprises 18 residues. CDR3 nucleotide sequence: TGTGCCAGCAGTCCCGGCGGGGGCGCAGGGGCCTTACGGGAAAAACTGTTTTTT. It specifies CASSPGGGAGALREKLFF.

This chain connects TRBV30 to TRBJ1-6; unclear D gene. The germline gives CDR1 GTSNPN, CDR2 SVGIG (reference sequence). Trimming stripped 1 base from V and 3 bases from J, with 13 bases between. This CDR3 has 16 amino acids. The CDR3 reads CAWSDKSSDYNSPLHF. The CDR3 bases are TGTGCCTGGAGTGATAAGTCCAGTGACTATAATTCACCCCTCCACTTT.

CDR3 bases: TGTGCCAGCAGCCATGGAGGCAGCAATCAGCCCCAGCATTTT. Residues: CASSHGGSNQPQHF. V gene TRBV7-9 combines with J gene TRBJ1-5; D is unclear. V was cut by 5 bases and J by 1 base, with 9 bases left in between. Germline loops: CDR1 SEHNR, CDR2 FQNEAQ (reference sequence). The CDR3 runs 14 residues.

The chain employs TRBV6-6 and TRBJ1-6; 7 bases agree with TRBD1. CDR3 length equals 13 residues. Germline CDR1 is MNHNY and CDR2 is SVGAGI (reference sequence). J gave up 5 bases and V 5 bases, and 0 bases lay outside the gene matches. This chain's CDR3 is CASSTGDNSPLHF. In DNA form, the CDR3 reads TGTGCCAGCAGTACAGGGGATAATTCACCCCTCCACTTT.

This clone appeared a few times. The J gene is TRBJ2-2, the V gene TRBV30; 8 nucleotides align to TRBD1. Germline CDR1 reads GTSNPN; CDR2 reads SVGIG (reference sequence). This CDR3 contains 17 residues. V trimming: 0 bases; J trimming: 0 bases; junction bases outside the gene matches: 6. This CDR3 is CAWSVRPGQANTGELFF. For the CDR3, the DNA is TGTGCCTGGAGTGTACGGCCGGGACAGGCGAACACCGGGGAGCTGTTTTTT.

This clone was seen more than once but under ten times. This chain uses TRBV2 with TRBJ2-2; the D is unclear. V lost 2 bases, J lost 3 bases, and 4 bases lay in between. This CDR3 region has 13 residues. Germline CDR1 reads SNHLY; CDR2 reads FYNNEI. CDR3 residues: CASSEQDTGELFF. CDR3 DNA: TGTGCCAGCAGTGAACAGGACACCGGGGAGCTGTTTTTT.

The chain joins TRBV7-9 to TRBJ2-2, with 11 bases that match TRBD1. The CDR3 is made up of 18 amino acids. V lost 5 bases and J lost 4; bases outside the gene matches: 12. Germline values: CDR1 SEHNR, CDR2 FQNEAQ (reference sequence). The CDR3 DNA reads as TGTGCCAGCAGCACTGGGACAGGGGGTTTGATGAGCACCGGGGAGCTGTTTTTT. Protein sequence: CASSTGTGGLMSTGELFF.

The rearrangement joins TRBV5-1 to TRBJ2-2, with D tentatively TRBD2 (6 bases). Trimming left V 0 bases short and J 5 bases short, with 11 bases between. In germline, CDR1 is SGHRS, CDR2 YFSETQ. The CDR3 length is 15 residues. CDR3: CASSLVSGPTGELFF. DNA for the CDR3: TGCGCCAGCAGCTTGGTTAGCGGTCCGACCGGGGAGCTGTTTTTT. The full variable domain, completed using reference TRBV5-1 and TRBJ2-2, is KAGVTQTPRYLIKTRGQQVTLSCSPISGHRSVSWYQQTPGQGLQFLFEYFSETQRNKGNFPGRFSGRQFSNSRSEMNVSTLELGDSALYLCASSLVSGPTGELFFGEGSRLTVL.

This clone was observed a handful of times. The chain combines TRBV7-9 with TRBJ2-2, with D perhaps TRBD1 (6 bases). This CDR3 is 15 amino acids long. CDR1 and CDR2 (germline): SEHNR, FQNEAQ (reference sequence). Trimming left V 5 bases short and J 7 bases short, with 17 bases between. CDR3 sequence (DNA): TGTGCCAGCAGCACGGGCAAGGACAGACACGGGGAGCTGTTTTTT. This encodes CASSTGKDRHGELFF.

The chain carries TRBV7-6 and TRBJ2-7; TRBD2 matches at 9 bases. From germline, CDR1 is SGHVS and CDR2 FNYEAQ. V lost 4 bases and J lost 5; bases outside the gene matches: 3. The CDR3 runs to 13 residues. This CDR3 is CASSSGLAHEQYF. The CDR3 nucleotides are TGTGCCAGCAGCTCGGGACTAGCCCACGAGCAGTACTTC. The full variable domain, in which reference TRBV7-6 and TRBJ2-7 provide the parts outside the CDR3, is GAGVSQSPRYKVTKRGQDVALRCDPISGHVSLYWYRQALGQGPEFLTYFNYEAQQDKSGLPNDRFSAERPEGSISTLTIQRTEQRDSAMYRCASSSGLAHEQYFGPGTRLTVT.

The V call is TRBV5-1, the J call TRBJ1-1, with 7 bases fitting TRBD1. Germline CDR1 reads SGHRS; CDR2 reads YFSETQ. CDR3 length equals 16 residues. The V and J ends lost 4 bases and 5 bases, in that order; junction bases with no gene match: 14. The CDR3 reads CASSPRGQGVWTEAFF. CDR3 sequence (DNA): TGCGCCAGCAGCCCCCGAGGGCAGGGGGTTTGGACTGAAGCTTTCTTT. The complete variable domain, with remaining parts taken from reference TRBV5-1 and TRBJ1-1, reads KAGVTQTPRYLIKTRGQQVTLSCSPISGHRSVSWYQQTPGQGLQFLFEYFSETQRNKGNFPGRFSGRQFSNSRSEMNVSTLELGDSALYLCASSPRGQGVWTEAFFGQGTRLTVV.

The CDR3 here is CASSDSGLTYEQYF. In DNA, the CDR3 is TGTGCCAGCAGTGATAGCGGACTTACCTACGAGCAGTACTTC. The chain recombines TRBV6-1 with TRBJ2-7; maybe TRBD2 (6 bases). The germline gives CDR1 MNHNS, CDR2 SASEGT. This CDR3 is 14 amino acids long. The ends were cut back, 3 bases at V and 2 bases at J, with 11 bases in the middle.

Notes on this clone: Germline is not matched at one junction end, which may reflect a read error. V usage is TRBV29-1 and J usage is TRBJ2-7; no clear D gene. This CDR3 comprises 11 residues. Germline CDR1 is SQVTM and CDR2 is ANQGSEA. The CDR3 reads CSAQVSFEQYF. The CDR3 DNA sequence: TGCAGCGCCCAGGTCTCCTTCGAGCAGTACTTC.